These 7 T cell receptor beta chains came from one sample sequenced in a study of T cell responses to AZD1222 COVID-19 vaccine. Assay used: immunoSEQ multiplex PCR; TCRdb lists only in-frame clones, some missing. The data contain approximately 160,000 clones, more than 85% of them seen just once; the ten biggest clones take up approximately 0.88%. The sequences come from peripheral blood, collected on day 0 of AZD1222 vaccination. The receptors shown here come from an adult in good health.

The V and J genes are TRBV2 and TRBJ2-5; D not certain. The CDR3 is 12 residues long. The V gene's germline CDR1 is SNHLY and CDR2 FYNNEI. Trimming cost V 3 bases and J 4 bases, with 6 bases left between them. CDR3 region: CASSEAGETQYF. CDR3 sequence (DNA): TGTGCCAGCAGTGAGGCCGGAGAGACCCAGTACTTC. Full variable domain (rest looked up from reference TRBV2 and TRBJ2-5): EPEVTQTPSHQVTQMGQEVILRCVPISNHLYFYWYRQILGQKVEFLVSFYNNEISEKSEIFDDQFSVERPDGSNFTLKIRSTKLEDSAMYFCASSEAGETQYFGPGTRLLVL.

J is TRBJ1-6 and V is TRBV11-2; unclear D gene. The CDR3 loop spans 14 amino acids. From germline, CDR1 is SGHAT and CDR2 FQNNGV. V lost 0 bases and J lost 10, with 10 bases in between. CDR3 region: CASSLETGESPLHF. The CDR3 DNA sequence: TGTGCCAGCAGCTTAGAGACGGGAGAATCACCCCTCCACTTT.

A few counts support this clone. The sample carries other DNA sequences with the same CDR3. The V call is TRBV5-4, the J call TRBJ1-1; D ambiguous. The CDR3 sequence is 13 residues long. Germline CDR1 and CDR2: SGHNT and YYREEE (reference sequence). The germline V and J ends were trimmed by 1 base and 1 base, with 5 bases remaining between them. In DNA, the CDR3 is TGTGCCAGCAGCTTGTGGGAGAACACTGAAGCTTTCTTT. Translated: CASSLWENTEAFF.

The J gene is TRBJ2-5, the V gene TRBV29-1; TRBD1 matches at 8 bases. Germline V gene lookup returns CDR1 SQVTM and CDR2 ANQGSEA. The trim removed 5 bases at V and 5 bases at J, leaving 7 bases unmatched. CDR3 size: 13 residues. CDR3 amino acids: CSVRQGSEETQYF. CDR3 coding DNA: TGCAGCGTTCGACAGGGGTCGGAGGAGACCCAGTACTTC.

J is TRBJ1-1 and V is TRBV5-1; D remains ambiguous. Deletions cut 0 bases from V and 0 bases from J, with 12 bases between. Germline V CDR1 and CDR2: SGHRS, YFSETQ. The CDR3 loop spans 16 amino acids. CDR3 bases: TGCGCCAGCAGCTTGGGGAGAGGAGGGATGAACACTGAAGCTTTCTTT. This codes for CASSLGRGGMNTEAFF. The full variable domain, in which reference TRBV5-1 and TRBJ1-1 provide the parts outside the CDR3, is KAGVTQTPRYLIKTRGQQVTLSCSPISGHRSVSWYQQTPGQGLQFLFEYFSETQRNKGNFPGRFSGRQFSNSRSEMNVSTLELGDSALYLCASSLGRGGMNTEAFFGQGTRLTVV.

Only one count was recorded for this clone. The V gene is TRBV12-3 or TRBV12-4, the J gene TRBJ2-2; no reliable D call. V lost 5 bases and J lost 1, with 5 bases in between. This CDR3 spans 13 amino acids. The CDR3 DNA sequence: TGTGCCAGCAGTCCAGTGAACACCGGGGAGCTGTTTTTT. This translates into CASSPVNTGELFF.

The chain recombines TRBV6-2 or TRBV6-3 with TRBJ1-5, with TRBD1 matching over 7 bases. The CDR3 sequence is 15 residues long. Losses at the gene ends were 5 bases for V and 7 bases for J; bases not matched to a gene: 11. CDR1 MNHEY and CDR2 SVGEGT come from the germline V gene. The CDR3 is CASSDGTAEIQPQHF. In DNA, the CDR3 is TGTGCCAGCAGTGACGGGACAGCCGAAATACAGCCCCAGCATTTT.